These T cell receptor beta chains were read from a single sample in a study of human T cells and chemical hapten exposure. Using its own MiXCR run on the RACE reads, TCRdb lists one record per CDR3 protein. The sample records 150,000 to 200,000 distinct CDR3 sequences, just under 30% being singletons. The source material was whole blood, sampled in connection with sensitization to the hapten diphenylcyclopropenone (DPC). Source of these receptors: a woman aged 30 to 39 with alopecia areata. Some clones in this sample may be carry-over from other donors' samples. CDR3s include the opening cysteine and the closing phenylalanine or tryptophan. D genes are given only for firm matches. A row's size may be missing; if present it is once, few, many or a size class.

V gene: TRBV4-3; clone size: NA; J gene: TRBJ1-2; D gene: NA; CDR3 DNA: TGCGCCAGCAGCCCCCGACGGAGCTATGGCTACACCTTC; CDR3 protein: CASSPRRSYGYTF
V gene: TRBV28; clone size: NA; J gene: TRBJ2-3; D gene: TRBD2; CDR3 DNA: TGTGCCAGCAGGGCCCGGGACTACACAGATACGCAGTATTTT; CDR3 protein: CASRARDYTDTQYF
V gene: TRBV20-1; clone size: few; J gene: TRBJ1-2; D gene: NA; CDR3 DNA: TGCAGTGCTAAGGGGGACGACAGAAACTATGGCTACACCTTC; CDR3 protein: CSAKGDDRNYGYTF
V gene: TRBV15; clone size: few; J gene: TRBJ2-2; D gene: NA; CDR3 DNA: TGTGCCACCAGCAAGGAACGGGGGTTCAACACCGGGGAGCTGTTTTTT; CDR3 protein: CATSKERGFNTGELFF
V gene: TRBV27; clone size: NA; J gene: TRBJ1-5; D gene: TRBD1; CDR3 DNA: TGTGCCACGGGACAGATTAGCAATCAGCCCCAGCATTTT; CDR3 protein: CATGQISNQPQHF
V gene: TRBV20-1; clone size: NA; J gene: TRBJ1-2; D gene: NA; CDR3 DNA: TGCAGTGCTAGAGGGGGGTTTGACTATGGCTACACCTTC; CDR3 protein: CSARGGFDYGYTF
V gene: TRBV29-1; clone size: few; J gene: TRBJ2-1; D gene: NA; CDR3 DNA: TGCAGCGTCTTAAGCAGGAATGTAGGATACAATGAGCAGTTCTTC; CDR3 protein: CSVLSRNVGYNEQFF
V gene: TRBV7-2; clone size: NA; J gene: TRBJ2-3; D gene: NA; CDR3 DNA: TGTGCCAGCAGCTTAGGGCAGCCCTCAGATACGCAGTATTTT; CDR3 protein: CASSLGQPSDTQYF
V gene: TRBV6-5; clone size: NA; J gene: TRBJ1-2; D gene: TRBD1; CDR3 DNA: TGTGCCAGCAGTTATGTGGGGACAGGTACTAACTATGGCTACACCTTC; CDR3 protein: CASSYVGTGTNYGYTF
V gene: TRBV25-1; clone size: few; J gene: TRBJ1-1; D gene: NA; CDR3 DNA: TGTGCCAGCAGTGAATTGGGGGCGTACACTGAAGCTTTCTTT; CDR3 protein: CASSELGAYTEAFF
V gene: TRBV6-5; clone size: few; J gene: TRBJ2-7; D gene: TRBD1; CDR3 DNA: TGTGCCAGCAGTCGACGGTCAACAGGGGGGATCTACGAGCAGTACTTC; CDR3 protein: CASSRRSTGGIYEQYF
V gene: TRBV20-1; clone size: NA; J gene: TRBJ2-1; D gene: TRBD2; CDR3 DNA: TGCAGTGCTAGTGGTCTAGCGGGGAGAGGTGAGCAGTTCTTC; CDR3 protein: CSASGLAGRGEQFF
V gene: TRBV28; clone size: NA; J gene: TRBJ1-1; D gene: NA; CDR3 DNA: TGTGCCAGCAGTTTATACACAGGGGAAGCTTTCTTT; CDR3 protein: CASSLYTGEAFF